These 25 T cell receptor beta chains were all obtained from the same sample, sequenced in a study of cytomegalovirus exposure and HLA in healthy donors. PCR used 60 Vbeta primers and 13 Jbeta primers. Clones were sequenced by immunoSEQ multiplex PCR, and TCRdb holds only the in-frame ones, with some missing. The sample contains approximately 91,000 clones, approximately 86% of which appear only once. Sequencing was carried out using PBMCs. These TCRs come from a man younger than 45 in good health and CMV-seropositive.

The chain joins TRBV30 to TRBJ2-5; 10 positions agree with TRBD2. The CDR3 sequence is 13 residues long. Losses at the gene ends were 3 bases for V and 3 bases for J; bases not matched to a gene: 1. CDR1 GTSNPN and CDR2 SVGIG come from the germline V gene (reference sequence). CDR3 in DNA: TGTGCCTGGAGAACTAGCGGGAAAGAGACCCAGTACTTC. Its translation is CAWRTSGKETQYF.

The chain carries TRBV18 and TRBJ2-7; D possibly corresponds to TRBD2 (6 bases). V lost 3 bases and J lost 0, with 6 bases in between. CDR3 size: 13 residues. Germline CDR1 reads KGHSH; CDR2 reads LQKENI. The CDR3 DNA is TGTGCCAGCTCACCCGGGAGCTCCTACGAGCAGTACTTC. Protein product: CASSPGSSYEQYF.

A few counts support this clone. The V and J genes are TRBV10-2 and TRBJ1-2, with a tentative D call TRBD1 (5 bases). Germline loops: CDR1 WSHSY, CDR2 SAAADI. The CDR3 has 13 amino acids. V gave up 8 bases and J gave up 8 bases, with 18 bases separating them. This chain's CDR3 is CASGFEGTLGYTF. The DNA for the CDR3 is TGCGCCAGCGGATTTGAGGGGACTCTCGGCTACACCTTC.

The chain carries TRBV29-1 and TRBJ2-1; D call uncertain. The CDR3 length is 11 residues. In germline, CDR1 is SQVTM, CDR2 ANQGSEA. V was cut by 7 bases and J by 6 bases, with 10 bases left in between. Here the CDR3 reads CSGGNLNEQFF. CDR3 DNA sequence: TGCAGCGGAGGCAATCTCAATGAGCAGTTCTTC.

This clone was seen a few times. The chain employs TRBV7-2 and TRBJ2-2; D may be TRBD2 (5 bases). Germline V gene data show CDR1 as SGHTA and CDR2 as FQGNSA. The CDR3 runs 15 residues. V lost 1 base to trimming and J lost 6 bases, with 12 bases between them. The CDR3: CASSLGVGRSGELFF. The DNA of the CDR3 is TGTGCCAGCAGCTTAGGGGTGGGGAGATCCGGGGAGCTGTTTTTT.

This rearrangement joins TRBV6-6 to TRBJ1-5; no reliable D call. V lost 1 base, J lost 4 bases, and 11 bases lay in between. Germline V gene data show CDR1 as MNHNY and CDR2 as SVGAGI (reference sequence). The CDR3 length is 15 residues. The chain's CDR3 is CASSYWREKNQPQHF. The CDR3 DNA reads as TGTGCCAGCAGTTACTGGCGGGAGAAAAATCAGCCCCAGCATTTT.

The chain combines TRBV7-9 with TRBJ2-4, with D possibly TRBD2 on 7 matching bases. Germline V gene sequence: CDR1 SEHNR, CDR2 FQNEAQ (reference sequence). The CDR3 length is 11 residues. Between the trimmed V and J ends, which lost 8 bases and 9 bases, there was a span of 11 bases. The CDR3 loop reads CASGGGGIQYF. The CDR3 nucleotides are TGTGCCAGCGGGGGAGGGGGCATTCAGTACTTC. The full variable domain, with the rest looked up from reference TRBV7-9 and TRBJ2-4, is DTGVSQNPRHKITKRGQNVTFRCDPISEHNRLYWYRQTLGQGPEFLTYFQNEAQLEKSRLLSDRFSAERPKGSFSTLEIQRTEQGDSAMYLCASGGGGIQYFGAGTRLSVL.

V and J are TRBV4-1 and TRBJ1-1, with D perhaps TRBD1 (6 bases). The CDR3 covers 15 residues. Germline V gives CDR1 MGHRA, CDR2 YSYEKL. V lost 0 bases, J lost 3 bases, and 11 bases lay in between. The CDR3, as DNA: TGCGCCAGCAGCCAAGATCATCAGGGGTACACTGAAGCTTTCTTT. This translates into CASSQDHQGYTEAFF.

This rearrangement joins TRBV19 to TRBJ2-5; TRBD2 agrees at 11 bases. V was pared by 9 bases and J by 2 bases, with 5 bases of the junction left unmatched. This CDR3 has 14 amino acids. Germline loops: CDR1 LNHDA, CDR2 SQIVND (reference sequence). CDR3 loop: CASGTSGHQETQYF. In DNA, the CDR3 is TGTGCCAGCGGGACTAGCGGACATCAAGAGACCCAGTACTTC.

The chain carries TRBV30 and TRBJ2-6; D is perhaps TRBD1 (6 bases). CDR3 length: 16 amino acids. The ends were cut back, 5 bases at V and 4 bases at J, with 18 bases in the middle. Germline V lookup: CDR1 GTSNPN, CDR2 SVGIG (reference sequence). The CDR3 region is CAWRTIPGVGANVLTF. CDR3 sequence (DNA): TGTGCCTGGCGAACAATACCAGGGGTCGGGGCCAACGTCCTGACTTTC.

The count of this clone is one. This chain connects TRBV6-1 to TRBJ2-7; 12 bases map to TRBD2. Germline CDR1 MNHNS, CDR2 SASEGT. With 1 base clipped from V and 4 bases from J, the junction kept 2 bases outside the gene matches. The CDR3 contains 15 residues. The CDR3 is CASSEETSGSYEQYF. CDR3 bases: TGTGCCAGCAGTGAAGAGACTAGCGGGAGTTACGAGCAGTACTTC.

The DNA of the CDR3 is TGTGCCAGTAGTATTCAGGGTCCGCCAACTAATGAAAAACTGTTTTTT. It yields the protein CASSIQGPPTNEKLFF. The V and J genes are TRBV19 and TRBJ1-4; D may be TRBD1 (5 bases). This CDR3 is 16 amino acids long. Germline CDR1 reads LNHDA; CDR2 reads SQIVND (reference sequence). Between the trimmed V and J ends, which lost 3 bases and 0 bases, there was a span of 11 bases. Filled out from reference TRBV19 and TRBJ1-4, the complete variable domain reads DGGITQSPKYLFRKEGQNVTLSCEQNLNHDAMYWYRQDPGQGLRLIYYSQIVNDFQKGDIAEGYSVSREKKESFPLTVTSAQKNPTAFYLCASSIQGPPTNEKLFFGSGTQLSVL.

As for this clone: The same CDR3 is also encoded by other DNA sequences in this sample. This sequence joins TRBV5-1 and TRBJ1-2; D possibly corresponds to TRBD1 (6 bases). V lost 0 bases to trimming and J lost 8 bases, with 11 bases between them. The CDR3 loop spans 13 amino acids. Germline CDR1 reads SGHRS; CDR2 reads YFSETQ. This chain's CDR3 is CASSLEGVGGYTF. The CDR3, as DNA: TGCGCCAGCAGCTTGGAGGGGGTGGGAGGCTACACCTTC.

The chain combines TRBV18 with TRBJ2-5, with TRBD1 matching 9 bases. The CDR3 runs 15 residues. Losses at the gene ends were 2 bases for V and 6 bases for J; bases not matched to a gene: 7. The germline gives CDR1 KGHSH, CDR2 LQKENI. The CDR3 protein is CASSPATGGRKTQYF. The CDR3 nucleotides are TGTGCCAGCTCACCAGCGACAGGGGGGCGGAAGACCCAGTACTTC.

V gene TRBV29-1 combines with J gene TRBJ2-3; D is undetermined. Germline assignment: CDR1 SQVTM and CDR2 ANQGSEA. The CDR3 loop spans 14 amino acids. Trimming cost V 3 bases and J 2 bases, with 12 bases left between them. The CDR3 spells CSVDRQAPTDTQYF. The CDR3 bases are TGCAGCGTTGACCGTCAGGCGCCCACAGATACGCAGTATTTT.

The chain carries TRBV5-6 and TRBJ2-7; 10 positions agree with TRBD2. The CDR3 runs 15 residues. The V gene's germline CDR1 is SGHDT and CDR2 YYEEEE. The junction had 7 bases not matched to a gene; V was cut back by 4 bases and J by 3 bases. This CDR3 reads CASSLGLAEGYEQYF. DNA for the CDR3: TGTGCCAGCAGCCTCGGACTAGCGGAGGGCTACGAGCAGTACTTC.

The CDR3 loop reads CASSLGGGAGANVLTF. CDR3 bases: TGCGCCAGCAGCTTGGGAGGTGGCGCTGGGGCCAACGTCCTGACTTTC. The chain uses TRBV5-1 and TRBJ2-6; no clear D gene. V was pared by 0 bases and J by 2 bases, with 9 bases between. CDR3 length: 16 amino acids. The germline CDR1 and CDR2 sequences are SGHRS and YFSETQ.

This sequence joins TRBV5-1 and TRBJ2-1, with 7 positions matching TRBD1. V lost 4 bases, J lost 5 bases, and 6 bases stayed unmatched. Germline CDR1 is SGHRS and CDR2 is YFSETQ. This CDR3 has 14 amino acids. The CDR3 DNA sequence: TGCGCCAGCAGCCCCGGACAGGTGAACAATGAGCAGTTCTTC. Its translation is CASSPGQVNNEQFF.

The chain joins TRBV6-5 to TRBJ2-3, with a weak D call TRBD1 (6 bases). There are 13 residues in the CDR3. Per germline, CDR1 MNHEY and CDR2 SVGAGI. V dropped 2 bases and J dropped 5 bases, with 8 bases sitting between them. The CDR3 nucleotides are TGTGCCAGCAGTTACCGCAGGGGAGATACGCAGTATTTT. Translation gives CASSYRRGDTQYF.

The chain employs TRBV13 and TRBJ2-7, with TRBD2 identical over 7 bases. J lost 0 bases, V lost 4 bases, and 12 bases had no gene match. Germline-derived CDR1 and CDR2 are PRHDT and FYEKMQ (reference sequence). This CDR3 is 17 amino acids long. The CDR3 protein is CASSSHLAGVSSYEQYF. The CDR3, as DNA: TGTGCCAGCAGCTCCCACTTGGCGGGAGTTAGCTCCTACGAGCAGTACTTC. Looking up the rest from reference TRBV13 and TRBJ2-7 gives the full variable domain: AAGVIQSPRHLIKEKRETATLKCYPIPRHDTVYWYQQGPGQDPQFLISFYEKMQSDKGSIPDRFSAQQFSDYHSELNMSSLELGDSALYFCASSSHLAGVSSYEQYFGPGTRLTVT.

The J gene is TRBJ2-7, the V gene TRBV27; D uncertain. Germline V CDR1 and CDR2: MNHEY, SMNVEV (reference sequence). The CDR3 sequence is 13 residues long. Deletions cut 4 bases from V and 2 bases from J, with 9 bases between. This CDR3 reads CASSYSSTYEQYF. The CDR3, as DNA: TGTGCCAGCAGTTACTCCTCCACCTACGAGCAGTACTTC.

The chain carries TRBV28 and TRBJ2-1; TRBD1 matches at 8 bases. This CDR3 is 17 amino acids long. Germline CDR1 is MDHEN and CDR2 is SYDVKM. Trimming took 4 bases from V and 0 from J; bases not matched to a gene: 8. The CDR3 nucleotides are TGTGCCAGCAGTTCCCGGACAGGGAAGAGCTCCTACAATGAGCAGTTCTTC. Its translation is CASSSRTGKSSYNEQFF.

J is TRBJ2-1 and V is TRBV30, with TRBD2 identical over 13 bases. Germline CDR1 is GTSNPN and CDR2 is SVGIG (reference sequence). The CDR3 loop spans 14 amino acids. With 5 bases clipped from V and 10 bases from J, the junction kept 8 bases outside the gene matches. For the CDR3, the DNA is TGTGCCTGGGCACTAGCGGGAGGGGGGAGGGAGCAGTTCTTC. It codes for CAWALAGGGREQFF.

V gene TRBV7-3 combines with J gene TRBJ2-5; D gene ambiguous. This CDR3 spans 15 amino acids. Germline V gene sequence: CDR1 SGHTA, CDR2 FQGTGA. Between the trimmed V and J ends, which lost 5 bases and 5 bases, there was a span of 18 bases. The DNA of the CDR3 is TGTGCCAGCAGCCCCTCCGGGTTCGGCTGGGAGACCCAGTACTTC. This codes for CASSPSGFGWETQYF.

This clone was recorded only once. The chain has TRBV27 and TRBJ2-5; 7 nucleotides line up with TRBD2. Unmatched junction bases numbered 6, after V lost 3 bases and J lost 5 bases. The V gene's germline CDR1 is MNHEY and CDR2 SMNVEV (reference sequence). This CDR3 has 14 amino acids. The CDR3 DNA reads as TGTGCCAGCAGTTTCCGCGTGGGGGGGGAGACCCAGTACTTC. It specifies CASSFRVGGETQYF.